Given below is one TCR beta chain in context. No antigen is known for it. In germline, CDR1 is SGHNT, CDR2 YYREEE (reference sequence). This CDR3 contains 14 residues. V lost 5 bases to trimming and J lost 2 bases; unmatched junction nucleotides: 6. These data are taken from a study of T cell responses to AZD1222 COVID-19 vaccine. In the study overall: Pooled samples include second doses given at about 4 or 12 weeks.

The study's findings and limits: Elevations in Spike-specific TCR breadth and depth followed administration of two AZD1222 doses.

Repertoires were generated with immunoSEQ multiplex PCR, while TCRdb's copy carries only in-frame clones and drops some. This sample has 150,000 or so clones, with about 88% found just once. This TCR was recovered from an adult in good health. The chain joins TRBV5-4 to TRBJ1-2; 7 bases match TRBD1. The source was peripheral blood, collected on day 0 of AZD1222 vaccination. The CDR3 DNA follows: TGTGCCAGCAGAGGTGCGGGACAGAACTATGGCTACACCTTC. Translated, it gives CASRGAGQNYGYTF.